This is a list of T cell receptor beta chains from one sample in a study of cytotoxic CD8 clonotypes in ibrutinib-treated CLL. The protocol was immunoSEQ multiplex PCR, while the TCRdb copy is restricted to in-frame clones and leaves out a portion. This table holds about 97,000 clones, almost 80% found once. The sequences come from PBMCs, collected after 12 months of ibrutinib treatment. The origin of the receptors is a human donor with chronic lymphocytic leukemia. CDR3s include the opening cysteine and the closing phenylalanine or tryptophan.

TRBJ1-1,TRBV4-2,CASSLPGQRDAFF
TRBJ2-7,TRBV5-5,CASSLLAPEQYF
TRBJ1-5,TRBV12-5,CASGPGYSNQPQHF
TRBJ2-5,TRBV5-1,CASSTQGTDQETQYF
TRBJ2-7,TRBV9,CASSVAPNAYEQYF
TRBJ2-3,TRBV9,CASSVRGQDTQYF
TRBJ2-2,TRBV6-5,CASRAGTGELFF
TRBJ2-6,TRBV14,CASSFTLESSGANVLTF
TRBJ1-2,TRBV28,CASRPGQRANYGYTF
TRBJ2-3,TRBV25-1,CASSAWTSGGDTQYF
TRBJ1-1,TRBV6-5,CASSWRRVGEAFF
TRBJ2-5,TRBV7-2,CASSLRGKQETQYF
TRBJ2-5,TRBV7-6,CASSKTGTGGQETQYF
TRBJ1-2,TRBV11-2,CASGDSNLFNYGYTF
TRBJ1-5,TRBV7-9,CASSSGVHQPQHF
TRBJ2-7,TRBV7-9,CASSLGTGGGYEQYF
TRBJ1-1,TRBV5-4,CASSLGRRGQRKTEAFF
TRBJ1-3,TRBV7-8,CASSLVTSNSGNTIYF
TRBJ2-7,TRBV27,CASSLSLAGSYEQYF
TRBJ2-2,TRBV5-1,CASSLAVTGELFF
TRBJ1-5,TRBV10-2,CASSENFGGGAWQPQHF
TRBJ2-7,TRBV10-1,CASSEGKSYEQYF
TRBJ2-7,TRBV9,CASSPPRARGEEQYF
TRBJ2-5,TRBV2,CASGSPGGETQYF
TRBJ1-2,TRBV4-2,CASSQERQSGLLNYGYTF
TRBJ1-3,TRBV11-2,CASSRTDLRKSGNTIYF
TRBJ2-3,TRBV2,CASRPTGGSPDTQYF
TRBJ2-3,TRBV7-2,CASSVDGVSTDTQYF
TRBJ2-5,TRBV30,CAWSRSSGGLETQYF
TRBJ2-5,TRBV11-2,CASSQVGGAEETQYF
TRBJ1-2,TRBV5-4,CASSQRTGDYGYTF
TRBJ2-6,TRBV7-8,CASSPQRGQGVFNVLTF
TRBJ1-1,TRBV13,CASSSSGRGNTEAFF
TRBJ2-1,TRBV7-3,CASSPQTASYNEQFF
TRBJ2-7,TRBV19,CASSNSYYEQYF
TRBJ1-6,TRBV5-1,CASSLVGGYNSPLHF
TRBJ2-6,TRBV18,CASSPVTAQSGANVLTF
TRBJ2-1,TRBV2,CASSEVSNEQFF
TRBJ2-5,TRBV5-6,CASRDGLRETQYF
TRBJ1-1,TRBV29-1,CSVESGQGVEAFF
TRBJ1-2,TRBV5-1,CASSLVPDIRGGYTF
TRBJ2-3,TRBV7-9,CASEGTYSTDTQYF
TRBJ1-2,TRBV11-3,CASSLDGQELNYGYTF